This passage covers 6 T cell receptor beta chains from one sample sequenced in a study of cytomegalovirus exposure and HLA in healthy donors. The PCR had 60 Vbeta and 13 Jbeta primers. Measured with immunoSEQ multiplex PCR; TCRdb has only the in-frame clones, and not every one. The sample includes about 180,000 clones, roughly 78% of them seen just once. Sequences were obtained from PBMCs. The receptors here all came from a woman aged 25 to 39 in good health and CMV-seronegative.

This chain links TRBV30 with TRBJ1-2; unclear D gene. Deletions cut 7 bases from V and 3 bases from J, with 15 bases between. The length of the CDR3 is 13 residues. CDR1 and CDR2 from the germline V gene are GTSNPN and SVGIG (reference sequence). This CDR3 is CASTNARDYGYTF. In nucleotides, the CDR3 is TGTGCCTCTACCAACGCGCGGGACTATGGCTACACCTTC.

This sequence joins TRBV9 and TRBJ1-3; D possibly corresponds to TRBD1 (6 bases). Trimming stripped 4 bases from V and 0 bases from J, with 11 bases between. The germline gives CDR1 SGDLS, CDR2 YYNGEE. The CDR3 consists of 15 residues. CDR3 protein: CASSPTGSSGNTIYF. In DNA form, the CDR3 reads TGTGCCAGCAGCCCAACAGGGAGCTCTGGAAACACCATATATTTT. Full variable domain (remainder filled in from reference TRBV9 and TRBJ1-3): DSGVTQTPKHLITATGQRVTLRCSPRSGDLSVYWYQQSLDQGLQFLIQYYNGEERAKGNILERFSAQQFPDLHSELNLSSLELGDSALYFCASSPTGSSGNTIYFGEGSWLTVV.

The V call is TRBV2, the J call TRBJ1-1; D remains unclear. The CDR3 length is 14 residues. CDR1 and CDR2 (germline): SNHLY, FYNNEI. The V end lost 4 bases, the J end lost 1 base, and 10 bases lay between the germline ends. CDR3 sequence reads: CASSVRQENTEAFF. The CDR3 DNA reads as TGTGCCAGCAGTGTAAGGCAGGAGAACACTGAAGCTTTCTTT.

Concerning this clone itself: An end of the junction differs from the germline gene, which may be a read error. V usage is TRBV7-6 and J usage is TRBJ2-7, with 13 bases aligning to TRBD2. The CDR3 has 13 residues. The germline gives CDR1 SGHVS, CDR2 FNYEAQ. The chain's CDR3 is CASSTGGLAGSEF. The CDR3 DNA sequence: TGTGCCAGCAGCACAGGGGGACTAGCGGGGTCCGAGTTC.

This clone was counted a few times. V gene TRBV29-1 combines with J gene TRBJ2-7, with D possibly TRBD2 on 6 matching bases. The CDR3 is made up of 13 amino acids. CDR1 is SQVTM, CDR2 ANQGSEA, per germline. V lost 1 base, J lost 3 bases, and 10 bases lay in between. The CDR3 loop reads CSVEARDGYEQYF. DNA of the CDR3: TGCAGCGTTGAAGCGCGGGACGGCTACGAGCAGTACTTC.

CDR3 sequence: CASSSVTYEQYF. CDR3 nucleotides: TGTGCCAGCAGTTCCGTTACCTACGAGCAGTACTTC. The chain employs TRBV7-9 and TRBJ2-7; D uncertain. The CDR3 extends over 12 amino acids. V lost 6 bases to trimming and J lost 2 bases, with 8 bases between them. The germline V gene has CDR1 SEHNR and CDR2 FQNEAQ (reference sequence). The variable domain in full, with the rest retrieved from reference TRBV7-9 and TRBJ2-7, is DTGVSQNPRHKITKRGQNVTFRCDPISEHNRLYWYRQTLGQGPEFLTYFQNEAQLEKSRLLSDRFSAERPKGSFSTLEIQRTEQGDSAMYLCASSSVTYEQYFGPGTRLTVT.